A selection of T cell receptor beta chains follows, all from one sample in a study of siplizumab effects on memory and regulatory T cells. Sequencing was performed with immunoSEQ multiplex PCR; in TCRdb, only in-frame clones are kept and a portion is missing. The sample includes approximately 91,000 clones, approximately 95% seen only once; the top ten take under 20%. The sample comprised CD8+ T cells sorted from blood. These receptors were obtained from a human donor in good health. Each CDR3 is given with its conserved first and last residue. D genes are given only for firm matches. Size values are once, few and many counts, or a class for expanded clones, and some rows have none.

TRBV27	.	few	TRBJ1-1	CASSYSLINTEAFF	TGTGCCAGCAGTTACTCCTTGATAAACACTGAAGCTTTCTTT
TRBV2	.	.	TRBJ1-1	CASSPDFRITEAFF	TGTGCCAGCAGCCCGGACTTCCGAATCACTGAAGCTTTCTTT
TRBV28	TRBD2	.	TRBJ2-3	CASTQTSPAGGPDDTQYF	TGTGCCAGCACCCAAACCTCTCCAGCGGGAGGGCCAGATGATACGCAGTATTTT
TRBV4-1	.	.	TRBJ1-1	CASSQADSVNTEAFF	TGCGCCAGCAGCCAAGCCGACAGCGTGAACACTGAAGCTTTCTTT
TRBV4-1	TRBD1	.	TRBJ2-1	CASRLFGTGEYNEQFF	TGCGCCAGCAGACTTTTCGGGACAGGGGAATACAATGAGCAGTTCTTC
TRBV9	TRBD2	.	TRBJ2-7	CASSDPEGLAGGIEEQYF	TGTGCCAGCAGCGACCCCGAGGGACTAGCGGGAGGAATAGAAGAGCAGTACTTC
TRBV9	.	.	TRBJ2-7	CASSVDLSYEQYF	TGTGCCAGCAGCGTAGACTTATCCTACGAGCAGTACTTC
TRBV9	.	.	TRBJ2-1	CASSVGGSRTDEQFF	TGTGCCAGCAGCGTAGGGGGATCGAGGACCGATGAGCAGTTCTTC
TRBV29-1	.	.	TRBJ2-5	CSGDSFQETQYF	TGCAGCGGTGACTCTTTCCAAGAGACCCAGTACTTC
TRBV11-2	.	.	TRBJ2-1	CASSARLAISSYNEQFF	TGTGCCAGCAGCGCTCGGCTAGCGATAAGCTCCTACAATGAGCAGTTCTTC
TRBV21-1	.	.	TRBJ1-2	CASNIREGDYGYTF	TGTGCCAGCAACATAAGGGAGGGGGACTATGGCTACACCTTC
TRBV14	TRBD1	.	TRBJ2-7	CASRDRTGYEQYF	TGTGCCAGCAGGGATCGGACAGGCTACGAGCAGTACTTC
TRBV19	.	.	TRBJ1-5	CASNWDFNSNQPQHF	TGTGCCAGCAACTGGGACTTTAATAGCAATCAGCCCCAGCATTTT
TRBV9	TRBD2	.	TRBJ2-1	CASSVGASGPLGNEQFF	TGTGCCAGCAGCGTAGGGGCTAGCGGTCCCCTTGGGAATGAGCAGTTCTTC
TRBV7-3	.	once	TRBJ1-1	CASSSNGPNTEAFF	TGTGCCAGCAGCTCCAACGGGCCGAACACTGAAGCTTTCTTT
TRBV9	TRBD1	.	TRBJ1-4	CASSPQGGKLFF	TGTGCCAGCAGCCCGCAGGGGGGAAAACTGTTTTTT
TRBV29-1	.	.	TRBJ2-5	CSVVQVYQETQYF	TGCAGCGTTGTACAGGTGTACCAAGAGACCCAGTACTTC
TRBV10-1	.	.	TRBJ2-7	CASSETDSPKQYF	TGCGCCAGCAGTGAGACCGATTCGCCTAAGCAGTACTTC
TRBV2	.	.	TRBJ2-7	CASRDLYPPYEQYF	TGTGCCAGCAGAGACCTATACCCCCCCTACGAGCAGTACTTC
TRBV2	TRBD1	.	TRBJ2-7	CATQDRGSYEQYF	TGTGCCACGCAGGACAGGGGTTCCTACGAGCAGTACTTC
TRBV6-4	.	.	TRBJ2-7	CASSEGDRTTYEQYF	TGTGCCAGCAGTGAGGGCGACAGGACTACCTACGAGCAGTACTTC
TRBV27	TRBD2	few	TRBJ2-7	CASSLSGGGPGEQYF	TGTGCCAGCAGTTTATCCGGGGGAGGGCCGGGGGAGCAGTACTTC
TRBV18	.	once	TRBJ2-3	CASSPTDTQYF	TGTGCCAGCTCACCCACAGATACGCAGTATTTT
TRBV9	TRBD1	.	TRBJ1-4	CASSATGNNEKLFF	TGTGCCAGCAGCGCGACAGGGAATAATGAAAAACTGTTTTTT
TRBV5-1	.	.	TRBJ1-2	CATILIANYGYTF	TGCGCCACAATACTGATAGCTAACTATGGCTACACCTTC
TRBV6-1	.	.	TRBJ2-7	CASSERYEQYF	TGTGCCAGCAGTGAAAGGTACGAGCAGTACTTC
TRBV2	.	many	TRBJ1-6	CASCPGKNSPLHF	TGTGCCAGCTGTCCAGGGAAGAATTCACCCCTCCACTTT
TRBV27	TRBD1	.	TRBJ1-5	CASSRTGLNQPQHF	TGTGCCAGCAGTCGGACAGGGCTAAATCAGCCCCAGCATTTT
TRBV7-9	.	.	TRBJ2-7	CASSLLTGLVEEQYF	TGTGCCAGCAGCTTACTCACAGGGTTGGTTGAGGAGCAGTACTTC
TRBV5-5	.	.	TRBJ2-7	CASSPRITSYEQYF	TGTGCCAGCAGCCCCAGAATCACTTCCTACGAGCAGTACTTC
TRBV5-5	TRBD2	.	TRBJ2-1	CASSLMGGYEQFF	TGTGCCAGCAGCTTAATGGGGGGGTATGAGCAGTTCTTC
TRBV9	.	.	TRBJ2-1	CASSPVGRGSYNEQFF	TGTGCCAGCAGCCCTGTCGGCAGGGGAAGCTACAATGAGCAGTTCTTC
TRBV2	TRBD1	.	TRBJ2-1	CASSEDRGGQFF	TGTGCCAGCAGTGAAGACAGGGGTGGGCAGTTCTTC